This T cell receptor beta chain was sequenced during a study of patients and donors after allogeneic stem cell transplantation. This clonotype was counted a few times. The CDR3 runs 14 residues. Germline-derived CDR1 and CDR2 are KGHDR and SFDVKD. Between the trimmed V and J ends, which lost 8 bases and 0 bases, there was a span of 9 bases. TCRdb reanalysed the RT-PCR reads using MiXCR and keeps one entry per CDR3 protein. Seen here are tens of thousands of distinct CDR3 sequences, around 33% observed once, and the top ten hold 76%. The rearrangement uses TRBV24-1 and TRBJ2-2; D not certain. The sequenced material came from blood, either unsorted or a sorted T cell fraction (not recorded which). This sequence was found in a human donor who was either an allogeneic HSCT recipient or a stem cell or donor lymphocyte infusion donor (not recorded which). It is not recorded whose cells these are; they may come from a transplant donor. Written as DNA, the CDR3 is TGTGCCACCATGGGCGGAACGAACACCGGGGAGCTGTTTTTT. This sequence encodes CATMGGTNTGELFF.